This TCR beta chain derives from a study of cytomegalovirus exposure and HLA in healthy donors (dated by TCRdb to between 2016 and 2019). About the study as a whole: An earlier analysis of under 600 of the donors reported roughly 270 Gb of sequence data and approximately 110 million unique TCR beta sequences from about 180 million T cells. Besides the first cohort of around 670 subjects, a separate validation cohort made up of 95 to 150 different subjects was used. In a later analysis, previously published TCR beta repertoires from 550 to 750 donors were re-analyzed and high-resolution HLA genotyping was added so that TCR occurrence patterns could be studied. Four or five DR-DQ haplotypes were handled as single units for association and clustering because linkage in the cohort was strong. In the later analysis, no new phenotypic data were used to find candidate immune exposures; instead, reliance was placed on TCR beta sequences and their occurrence across donors. High-throughput TCR immunosequencing, statistical association of individual TCRs with disease status, and machine learning were combined to predict cytomegalovirus infection status. Among the 398 genotyped donors, around 79% belonged to the genetic ancestry cluster associated with self-reported Caucasian donors. Genome-wide SNP genotypes for about three fifths of the roughly 700 donors were used in a later genetic analysis, which treated that subset as a discovery cohort. About 320 gigabases of sequencing data and tens of millions of unique TCR sequences were included in an early release covering roughly 700 HLA-typed donors. The number of donors typed differed by locus, with roughly 620-630 for A, B, C, DRB1 and DQB1, more than 500 for DQA1, nearly 610 for DPA1, and roughly 450 for DPB1. HLA typing included class I and class II loci at four-digit resolution. The study was designed to test whether signatures of past pathogen exposure could be identified by cataloging public T cell receptors. Among 350 to 400 genotyped donors of the cohort, an average of approximately 250,000 unique TCR beta nucleotide sequences were sequenced per donor, roughly 18% of them non-productive. An earlier analysis of 587 of the donors used high-throughput TCR beta sequencing to judge whether each TCR beta V gene segment behaved as functional or pseudogenic. The T cell repertoires of roughly 660 subjects were profiled by immunosequencing and related to cytomegalovirus serostatus. All discovery cohort repertoires had been generated on a single sequencing platform. Donor age, sex, ethnicity and CMV serostatus were collected together with the repertoire data. The paper as a whole reports these results and caveats: In a later genetic analysis, a missense DCLRE1C variant was associated with V-gene and J-gene trimming of TCR beta chains, and the association was replicated in an independent cohort. Compared with the 666-donor mean, donors in an Asian-associated ancestry cluster had fewer N-insertions in productive TCRs, according to a later genetic analysis. The earlier analysis of around 600 of the donors excluded 15 to 20 rarely observed V segments, including chromosome 9 orphons, because counts were too low. This cohort had only TCR beta chains sequenced, and the lack of alpha or paired-chain data limited which features could be detected. According to the authors, the approach could potentially be generalized to other disease states and immunological phenotypes. A later analysis found that TCR association rates varied across HLA loci, with DRB1 alleles showing the most associated TCRs and HLA-C alleles the fewest. The sequencing pipeline was judged likely to have produced a cluster of highly shared sequence variants as a technical artifact. A further reported finding was that TCR beta sequences accurately predicted the HLA-A and HLA-B alleles for most subjects in the first cohort. Three of the identified cytomegalovirus-associated TCR beta chains were confirmed in vitro to be specific for cytomegalovirus antigens. Most TCR sequences were seen in very few donors, while some public TCRs were found in many individuals. The classifier was reported to diagnose cytomegalovirus status with high specificity and sensitivity in both the original cohort and the validation cohort. A later analysis associated 16,951 TCR beta sequences with specific HLA alleles at a false discovery rate of 0.05. According to a later analysis, most CMV-associated TCR beta chains appeared to be HLA-restricted, and the HLA associations seemed to be driven largely by CMV exposure. In a later analysis, several top co-occurrence clusters were reported to appear linked to parvovirus B19, influenza, CMV and Epstein-Barr virus. Some IMGT-functional V segments, including TRBV6-2 and TRBV6-3, could not be told apart with the 87-base-pair reads, so those segments were excluded. In the study, 150 to 200 TCR beta chains were listed as associated with cytomegalovirus. Correlated functional status among segregating V segments might reflect linkage disequilibrium, but an unknown experimental factor could not be ruled out. For the cohort, immune exposure information was limited to CMV serostatus. In an earlier analysis of several hundred of the donors, most TCR beta V segments were observed in productive rearrangements about 87% or about 30% of the time, broadly matching IMGT annotations. Because some donors lacked HLA typing at each locus, the association tests relied only on the typed subset. Compared with equally common non-associated chains, HLA-associated TCR beta chains in a later analysis were more clonally expanded and had lower generation probabilities. Roughly uniform sequencing depth across donors was assumed in presence/absence analyses, although this assumption may not hold. Strong co-occurrence of HLA alleles, especially DR and DQ, made assigning TCR associations to individual alleles difficult.

The library was generated by the immunoSEQ multiplex PCR assay. For the multiplex PCR, a mixture combining 60 forward primers for TCR Vbeta segments and 13 reverse primers for TCR Jbeta segments was used. The CDR3 region of rearranged TCR beta genes was amplified from genomic DNA by a multiplex PCR assay. The Illumina HiSeq System was used to sequence the amplified TCR beta libraries as 87-base-pair reads. The source study handled its data this way. In a later analysis, 80 million or so unique TCR beta chains were counted across the approximately 670 repertoires, and roughly 9.9 million of these chains were shared by at least two donors. To remove PCR and sequencing errors, raw reads were error-corrected and collapsed into unique sequences using a nearest-neighbor algorithm that merged closely related sequences. CDR3 sequences were aligned to IMGT reference sequences to assign V, D and J gene segments. Each retained sequence needed at least a six-nucleotide match to both a V gene segment and a J gene segment. A rearrangement was called productive if the CDR3 had no stop codons and remained in frame with V and J, and every other rearrangement was called non-productive. Following IMGT convention, CDR3 was defined as the stretch from the second conserved V-encoded cysteine up to the conserved J-encoded phenylalanine. In an earlier analysis of around 600 of the donors, sequences lacking an unambiguous match to a single V gene segment were excluded. An earlier analysis of about 590 of the donors classified V segments as functional when productive rearrangements were above 56.7% and as segregating when the standard deviation between donors was above 5%. To diagnose cytomegalovirus status from the catalog of TCR beta chain sequences, a statistical classification framework was built. In a later analysis, TCR nucleotide sequences were compared against IMGT/GENE-DB human TR gene sequences so that V and J genes could be assigned. A later analysis assigned CDR3 sequences and most-parsimonious VDJ recombination scenarios with the TCRdist pipeline. In a later analysis, every TCR beta chain was defined by the combination of its CDR3 amino acid sequence and its V-gene family, and reads without a unique V-gene family were dropped. A later analysis removed roughly 590 highly shared, low-generation-probability nucleotide sequences to deal with suspected cross-contamination and a sequencing artifact. For each public chain, a later analysis derived a clonal expansion index from normalized ranks of inferred template counts within each repertoire. A later analysis computed generation probabilities with a VDJ recombination model fitted to out-of-frame rearrangements, and checked the results against IGoR. In a later analysis, hypergeometric tests were used to score TCR-TCR, TCR-HLA and TCR-CMV co-occurrence, with a repertoire-size bias correction applied to TCR pairs. False discovery rates were estimated in a later analysis by permuting HLA or CMV assignments 20 times. A later analysis grouped co-occurring TCRs with DBSCAN, adding TCRdist sequence similarity when clustering within HLA-allele-positive subsets. Repertoires with fewer than 30,000 or more than 120,000 public chains were left out of co-occurrence clustering, as were several repertoires with anomalous nucleotide sharing. TCRdb carries this immuneACCESS record with in-frame sequences only. Its versions omit some clonotypes, under half of them owing to an unresolved V gene in the studies checked, with the rest unexplained. V and J calls and clone size come straight from that table; D and trimming were deduced from the DNA. The sample has roughly 150,000 clones on record, roughly 80% of them singletons. The top ten hold 2% to 2.5% of the sample.

Based on the germline V gene (reference sequence), the CDR1 and CDR2 sequences are MNHEY and SMNVEV. Its CDR3 holds 12 amino acids, cysteine through phenylalanine. CDR3 DNA only is kept here, 36 bases in frame from base 1. Trimming at the junction amounts to 5 bases on V and 10 bases on J, and the germline ends lie 12 bases apart. Details on this clone: The antigen it binds to is not known. Nothing much larger sits one base from this clone, and base qualities are not available.

The cohort comprised some 700 healthy bone marrow donors. At the time of sampling, every cohort member was nominally healthy, though immune exposures that went unrecorded were likely present. The donor tested CMV seronegative, placing the donor among the 300 to 450 seronegative members of the cohort. Each donor provided a peripheral blood sample, and peripheral blood mononuclear cells were used for TCR beta sequencing. The Qiagen DNeasy Blood Extraction Kit was used to extract genomic DNA from the blood cell samples. The sequence is built from TRBV27 and TRBJ2-1, with an unclear D gene assignment. The specimen was PBMCs. This receptor was obtained from a man aged 25 to 40 in good health and CMV-seronegative. The CDR3 here reads CASSPGGPEQFF. The DNA is TGTGCCAGCAGTCCTGGCGGCCCAGAGCAGTTCTTC.